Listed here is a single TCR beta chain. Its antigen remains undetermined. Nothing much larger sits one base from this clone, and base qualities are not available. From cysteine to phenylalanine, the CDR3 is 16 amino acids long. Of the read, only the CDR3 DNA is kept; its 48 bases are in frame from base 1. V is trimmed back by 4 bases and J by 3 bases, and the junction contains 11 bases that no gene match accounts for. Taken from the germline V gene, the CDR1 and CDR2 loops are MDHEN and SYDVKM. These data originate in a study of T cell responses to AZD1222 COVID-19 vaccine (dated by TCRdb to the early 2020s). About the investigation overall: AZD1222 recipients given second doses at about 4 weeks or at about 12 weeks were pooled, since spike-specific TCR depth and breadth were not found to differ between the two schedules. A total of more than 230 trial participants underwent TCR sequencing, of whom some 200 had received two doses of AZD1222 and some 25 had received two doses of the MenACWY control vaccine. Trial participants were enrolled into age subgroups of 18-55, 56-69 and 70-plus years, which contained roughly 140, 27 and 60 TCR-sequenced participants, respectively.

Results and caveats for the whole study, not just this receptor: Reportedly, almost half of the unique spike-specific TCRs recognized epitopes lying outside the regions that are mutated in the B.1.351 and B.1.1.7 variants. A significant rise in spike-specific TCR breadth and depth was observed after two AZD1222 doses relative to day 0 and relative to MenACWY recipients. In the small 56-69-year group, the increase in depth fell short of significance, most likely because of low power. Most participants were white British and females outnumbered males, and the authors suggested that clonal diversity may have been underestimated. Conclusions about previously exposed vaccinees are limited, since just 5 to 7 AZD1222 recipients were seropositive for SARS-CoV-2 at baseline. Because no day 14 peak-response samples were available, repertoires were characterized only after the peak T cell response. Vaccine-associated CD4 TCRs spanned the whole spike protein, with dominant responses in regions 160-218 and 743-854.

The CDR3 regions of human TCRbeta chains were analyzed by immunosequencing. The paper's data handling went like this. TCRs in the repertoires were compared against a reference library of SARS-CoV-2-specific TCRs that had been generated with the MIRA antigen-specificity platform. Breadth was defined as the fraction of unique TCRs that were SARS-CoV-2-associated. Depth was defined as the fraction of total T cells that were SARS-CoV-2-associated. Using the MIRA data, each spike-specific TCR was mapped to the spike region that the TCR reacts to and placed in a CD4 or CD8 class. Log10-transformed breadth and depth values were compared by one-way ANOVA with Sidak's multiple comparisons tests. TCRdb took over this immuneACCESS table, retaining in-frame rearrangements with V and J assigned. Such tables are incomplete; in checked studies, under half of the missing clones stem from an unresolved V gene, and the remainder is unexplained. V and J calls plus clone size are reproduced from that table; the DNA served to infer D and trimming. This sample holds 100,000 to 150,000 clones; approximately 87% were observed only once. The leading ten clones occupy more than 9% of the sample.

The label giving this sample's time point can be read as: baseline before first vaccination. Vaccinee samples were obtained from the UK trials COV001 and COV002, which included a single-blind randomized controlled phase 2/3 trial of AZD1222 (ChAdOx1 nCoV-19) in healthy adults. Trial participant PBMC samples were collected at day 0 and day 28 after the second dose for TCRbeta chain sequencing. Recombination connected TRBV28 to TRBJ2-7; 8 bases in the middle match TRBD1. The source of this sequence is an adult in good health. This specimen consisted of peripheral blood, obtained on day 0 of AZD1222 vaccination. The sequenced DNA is TGTGCCAGCAGTTCCCTTGGACAGGGCAGCGGCTACGAGCAGTACTTC. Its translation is CASSSLGQGSGYEQYF.